This record concerns one T cell receptor beta chain sequence. Its antigen is as yet unknown. The time point was: newly diagnosed GD, antithyroid drugs for less than 3 months. PBMCs provided the RNA from which the TCR library was made. This specimen comes from a study of regulatory T cells in long-lasting Graves disease. Study-wide findings and caveats: Reduced TCR diversity was observed in persistent Graves' patients versus newly diagnosed patients.

The TCR beta library used iRepertoire HTBI primers with Arm-PCR amplification of CDR3. As originally analysed: Analysis of the samples identified 60 to 75 TRBV and about 14 TRBJ segments. In TCRdb, the multiplex PCR reads were re-called with MiXCR into one record per CDR3 protein. In this record, the V and J calls reflect TCRdb's handling and not the investigators' own analysis. The table lists 420,000 or so distinct CDR3 sequences, about a sixth of them singletons, with under 30% in the top ten. CDR1 and CDR2 from the germline V gene are MNHNS and SASEGT. The CDR3 has 9 residues. Trimming took off 8 bases at V and 8 bases at J, with 6 bases between the two ends. This same sample was also taken into another study, of T cells in Graves' hyperthyroidism and ophthalmopathy. This second study says: The HTBI primer set drove a first-round RT-PCR of the TCR CDR3.

The sequence was collected from a woman aged 18-29 years with Graves disease. The sample consisted of peripheral blood mononuclear cells (PBMCs), taken at new diagnosis, from a patient treated with antithyroid drugs. The rearrangement links TRBV6-1 to TRBJ1-1; D is uncertain. The DNA for the CDR3 is TGTGCCAGCGGTCTGGAAGCTTTCTTT. Translated: CASGLEAFF.